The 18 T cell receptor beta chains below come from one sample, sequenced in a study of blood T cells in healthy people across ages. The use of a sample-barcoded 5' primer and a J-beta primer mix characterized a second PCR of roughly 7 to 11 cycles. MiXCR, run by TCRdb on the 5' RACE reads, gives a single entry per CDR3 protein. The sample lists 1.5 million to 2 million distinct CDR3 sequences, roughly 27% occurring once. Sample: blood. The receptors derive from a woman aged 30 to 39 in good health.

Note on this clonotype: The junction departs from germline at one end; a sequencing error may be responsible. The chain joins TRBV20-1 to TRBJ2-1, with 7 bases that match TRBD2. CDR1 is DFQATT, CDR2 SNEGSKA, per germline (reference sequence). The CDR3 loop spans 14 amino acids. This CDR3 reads CSARGGGYYNEQFF. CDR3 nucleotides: TGCAGTGCGAGAGGCGGGGGATACTACAATGAGCAGTTCTTC.

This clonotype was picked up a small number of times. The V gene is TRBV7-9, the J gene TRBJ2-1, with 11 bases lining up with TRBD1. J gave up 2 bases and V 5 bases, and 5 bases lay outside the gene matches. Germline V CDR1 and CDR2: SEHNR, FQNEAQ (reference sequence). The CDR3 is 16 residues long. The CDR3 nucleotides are TGTGCCAGCAGCGTCGGACAGGGGGCGGCCTACAATGAGCAGTTCTTC. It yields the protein CASSVGQGAAYNEQFF.

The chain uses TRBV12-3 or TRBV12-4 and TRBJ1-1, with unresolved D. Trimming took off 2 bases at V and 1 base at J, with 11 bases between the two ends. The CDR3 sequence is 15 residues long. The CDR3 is CASSLIGRRNTEAFF. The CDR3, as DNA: TGTGCCAGCAGTTTAATTGGACGAAGGAACACTGAAGCTTTCTTT.

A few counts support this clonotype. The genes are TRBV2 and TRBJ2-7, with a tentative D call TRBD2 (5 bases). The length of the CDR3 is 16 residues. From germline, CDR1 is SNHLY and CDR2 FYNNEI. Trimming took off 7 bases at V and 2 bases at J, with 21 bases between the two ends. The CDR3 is CASKQKISGGTYEQYF. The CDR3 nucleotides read TGTGCCAGCAAGCAAAAAATCAGCGGTGGGACCTACGAGCAGTACTTC.

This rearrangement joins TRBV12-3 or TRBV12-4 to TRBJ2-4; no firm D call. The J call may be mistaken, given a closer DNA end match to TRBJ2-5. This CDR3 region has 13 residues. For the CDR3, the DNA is TGTGCCAGCAGTTTTTGGGGTTCGGAGACCCAGTACTTC. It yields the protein CASSFWGSETQYF.

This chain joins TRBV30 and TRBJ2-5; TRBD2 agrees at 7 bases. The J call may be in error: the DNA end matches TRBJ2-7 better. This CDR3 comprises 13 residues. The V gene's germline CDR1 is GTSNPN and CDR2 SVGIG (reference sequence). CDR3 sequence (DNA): TGTGCCTGGATGAATAGCGGGTTGTACGAGCAGTACTTC. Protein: CAWMNSGLYEQYF.

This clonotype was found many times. CDR3 sequence (DNA): TGTGCCAGTCGAACAGGGACCGAAGCTTTCTTT. It translates to CASRTGTEAFF. The chain uses TRBV6-2 or TRBV6-3 and TRBJ1-1; D may be TRBD1 (6 bases). The CDR3 is 11 residues long. V was trimmed by 9 bases and J by 8 bases, leaving 13 bases between them. The germline V gene has CDR1 MNHEY and CDR2 SVGEGT.

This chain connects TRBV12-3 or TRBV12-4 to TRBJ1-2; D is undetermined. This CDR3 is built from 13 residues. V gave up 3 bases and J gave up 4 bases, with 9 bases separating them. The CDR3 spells CASSFSGPYGYTF. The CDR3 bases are TGTGCCAGCAGTTTCTCCGGGCCCTATGGCTACACCTTC.

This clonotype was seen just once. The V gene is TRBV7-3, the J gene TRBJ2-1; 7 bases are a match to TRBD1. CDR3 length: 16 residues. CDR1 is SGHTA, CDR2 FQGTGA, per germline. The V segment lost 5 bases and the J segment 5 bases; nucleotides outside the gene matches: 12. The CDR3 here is CASSTKTGPVDNEQFF. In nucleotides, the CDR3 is TGTGCCAGCAGCACCAAGACAGGGCCAGTGGACAATGAGCAGTTCTTC.

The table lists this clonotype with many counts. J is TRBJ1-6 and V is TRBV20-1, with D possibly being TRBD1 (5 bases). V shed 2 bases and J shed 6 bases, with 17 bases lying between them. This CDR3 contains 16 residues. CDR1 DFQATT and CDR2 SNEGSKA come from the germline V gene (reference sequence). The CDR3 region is CSARLQDGRINSPLHF. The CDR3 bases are TGCAGTGCTAGATTACAGGACGGAAGAATTAATTCACCCCTCCACTTT.

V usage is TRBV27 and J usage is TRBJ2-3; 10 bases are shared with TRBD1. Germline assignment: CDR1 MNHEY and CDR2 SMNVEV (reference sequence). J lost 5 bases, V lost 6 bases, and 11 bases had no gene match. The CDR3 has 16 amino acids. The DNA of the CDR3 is TGTGCCAGCAGGACTCCCGACAGGGGGCATGGAGATACGCAGTATTTT. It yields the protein CASRTPDRGHGDTQYF.

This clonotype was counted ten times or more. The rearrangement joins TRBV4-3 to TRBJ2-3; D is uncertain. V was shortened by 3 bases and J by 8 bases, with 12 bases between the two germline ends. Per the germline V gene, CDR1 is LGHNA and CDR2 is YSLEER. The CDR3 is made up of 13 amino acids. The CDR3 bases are TGCGCCAGCAGCCAGGCATCTAGGAGTACGCAGTATTTT. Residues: CASSQASRSTQYF.

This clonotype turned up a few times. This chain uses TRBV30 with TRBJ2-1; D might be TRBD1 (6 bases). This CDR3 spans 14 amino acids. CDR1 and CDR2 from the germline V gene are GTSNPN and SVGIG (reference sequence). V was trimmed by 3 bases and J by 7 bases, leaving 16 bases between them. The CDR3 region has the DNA TGTGCCTGGAGCCCAAGGGGGTCGGGAAATGAGCAGTTCTTC. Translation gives CAWSPRGSGNEQFF.

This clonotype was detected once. The DNA for the CDR3 is TGCGCCAGCAGCCTACGACTAGCGGGGGTTAACTACAATGAGCAGTTCTTC. It is translated as CASSLRLAGVNYNEQFF. This chain connects TRBV4-1 to TRBJ2-1, with 12 positions matching TRBD2. The CDR3 consists of 17 residues. The germline gives CDR1 MGHRA, CDR2 YSYEKL. Trimming removed 4 bases from V and 3 bases from J; junction bases left unmatched: 7.

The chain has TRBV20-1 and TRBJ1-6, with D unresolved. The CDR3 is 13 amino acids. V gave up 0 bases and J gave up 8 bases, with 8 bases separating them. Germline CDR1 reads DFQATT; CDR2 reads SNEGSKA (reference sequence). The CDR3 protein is CSARDVVDSPLHF. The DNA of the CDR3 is TGCAGTGCTAGAGATGTCGTGGATTCACCCCTCCACTTT.

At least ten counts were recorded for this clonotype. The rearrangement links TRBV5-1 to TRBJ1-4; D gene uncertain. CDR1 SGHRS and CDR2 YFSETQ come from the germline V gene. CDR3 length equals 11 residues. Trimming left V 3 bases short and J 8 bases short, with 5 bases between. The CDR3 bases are TGCGCCAGCAGCTCAGACGAAAAACTGTTTTTT. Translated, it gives CASSSDEKLFF.

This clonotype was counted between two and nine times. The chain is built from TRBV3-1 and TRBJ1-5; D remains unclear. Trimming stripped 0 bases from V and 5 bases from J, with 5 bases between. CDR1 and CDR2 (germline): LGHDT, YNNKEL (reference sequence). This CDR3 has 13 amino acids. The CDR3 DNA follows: TGTGCCAGCAGCCAAGAACGAGATCAGCCCCAGCATTTT. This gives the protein CASSQERDQPQHF.

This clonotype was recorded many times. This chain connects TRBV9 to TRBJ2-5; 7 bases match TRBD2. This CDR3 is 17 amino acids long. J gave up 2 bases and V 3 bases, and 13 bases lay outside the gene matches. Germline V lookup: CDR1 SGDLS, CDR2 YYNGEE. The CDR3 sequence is CASSAPRTGGSQETQYF. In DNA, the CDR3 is TGTGCCAGCAGCGCACCGAGGACGGGGGGATCACAAGAGACCCAGTACTTC.